These 26 T cell receptor beta chains came from one sample sequenced in a study of PD-L1 blockade in urothelial cancer. The time point was: pretreatment peripheral blood. Only in-frame clones appear in the TCRdb table, and some are missing; sequencing was by immunoSEQ multiplex PCR. The sample holds 50,000 to 55,000 clones, roughly 80% seen once. The material sequenced was PBMCs, taken around atezolizumab (anti-PD-L1) treatment. These receptors all come from a man between 65 and 80 years old with urothelial cancer.

The chain couples TRBV2 to TRBJ2-2; TRBD2 matches 10 bases. The CDR3 loop spans 15 amino acids. Per germline, CDR1 SNHLY and CDR2 FYNNEI. Losses at the gene ends were 6 bases for V and 2 bases for J; bases not matched to a gene: 3. The CDR3 region is CASRSGGANTGELFF. DNA for the CDR3: TGTGCCAGCAGGAGCGGGGGGGCCAACACCGGGGAGCTGTTTTTT.

V and J are TRBV27 and TRBJ1-5; D may be TRBD1 (6 bases). This CDR3 is built from 14 residues. Germline V CDR1 and CDR2: MNHEY, SMNVEV (reference sequence). V shed 5 bases and J shed 6 bases, with 14 bases lying between them. For the CDR3, the DNA is TGTGCCAGCAGTACAGGGTCGGCAAGTCAGCCCCAGCATTTT. The encoded protein is CASSTGSASQPQHF.

This clone has a handful of counts. The chain has TRBV2 and TRBJ1-1; no clear D gene. Germline CDR1 is SNHLY and CDR2 is FYNNEI. V was pared by 7 bases and J by 0 bases, with 12 bases between. The CDR3 is 14 residues long. The CDR3 here is CASKRTFMNTEAFF. The CDR3 coding sequence is TGTGCCAGCAAGCGGACCTTCATGAACACTGAAGCTTTCTTT.

This clone has a handful of counts. This chain uses TRBV25-1 with TRBJ2-7, with 8 bases matching TRBD1. CDR3 length: 15 amino acids. CDR1 and CDR2 (germline): MGHDK, SYGVNS. V gave up 5 bases and J gave up 4 bases; unmatched junction bases: 10. CDR3 amino acids: CASSLPGTGPYEQYF. Here the CDR3 DNA reads TGTGCCAGCAGTCTACCCGGGACAGGTCCTTACGAGCAGTACTTC.

This clone was observed once. The chain joins TRBV4-1 to TRBJ2-3; the D gene is possibly TRBD2 (5 bases). Germline-derived CDR1 and CDR2 are MGHRA and YSYEKL. Trimming stripped 0 bases from V and 1 base from J, with 11 bases between. CDR3 size: 16 residues. The CDR3, as DNA: TGCGCCAGCAGCCAAGATCTAGGGAGTGGCACAGATACGCAGTATTTT. It is translated as CASSQDLGSGTDTQYF.

CDR3 amino acids: CASSLRDRVSGYTF. Written as DNA, the CDR3 is TGTGCCAGCAGCCTCCGGGACAGGGTCTCTGGCTACACCTTC. V usage is TRBV28 and J usage is TRBJ1-2, with 9 bases lining up with TRBD1. The germline CDR1 and CDR2 sequences are MDHEN and SYDVKM. With 6 bases clipped from V and 7 bases from J, the junction kept 9 bases outside the gene matches. The CDR3 runs 14 residues.

V gene TRBV5-1 combines with J gene TRBJ1-5; TRBD1 aligns across 7 bases. The CDR3 is 15 amino acids. Germline V gene sequence: CDR1 SGHRS, CDR2 YFSETQ. V dropped 0 bases and J dropped 3; count of bases not matched to a gene: 3. CDR3: CASSLGGQLNQPQHF. CDR3 nucleotide sequence: TGCGCCAGCAGCTTGGGGGGACAGCTCAATCAGCCCCAGCATTTT.

The genes are TRBV10-3 and TRBJ2-7; TRBD2 is a possible D gene (7 bases). The V gene lost 2 bases and the J gene lost 2 bases, with 16 bases spanning the gap. The length of the CDR3 is 16 residues. The germline CDR1 and CDR2 sequences are ENHRY and SYGVKD. CDR3 nucleotides: TGTGCCATCAGTGAGGTTGTAGGGGGGGGACCCTACGAGCAGTACTTC. As protein: CAISEVVGGGPYEQYF.

This chain uses TRBV7-2 with TRBJ2-5; D gene ambiguous. V lost 4 bases, J lost 6 bases, and 15 bases lay in between. The CDR3 runs 14 residues. The germline V gene encodes CDR1 SGHTA and CDR2 FQGNSA. CDR3 sequence reads: CASSSDTPLQTQYF. The CDR3 DNA reads as TGTGCCAGCAGCTCAGACACCCCTCTACAGACCCAGTACTTC.

V usage is TRBV4-1 and J usage is TRBJ2-7; 11 bases are a match to TRBD2. CDR1 and CDR2 (germline): MGHRA, YSYEKL. The CDR3 length is 18 residues. Unmatched junction bases numbered 11, after V lost 0 bases and J lost 4 bases. The CDR3 sequence is CASSQEFRTSGFLYEQYF. In nucleotides, the CDR3 is TGCGCCAGCAGCCAAGAATTTCGGACTAGCGGGTTCCTATACGAGCAGTACTTC.

The V gene is TRBV12-5, the J gene TRBJ1-1, with D maybe TRBD1 (5 bases). Germline V lookup: CDR1 LGHNT, CDR2 FRNRAP. This CDR3 comprises 14 residues. The ends were cut back, 8 bases at V and 5 bases at J, with 18 bases in the middle. CDR3 sequence: CASRLGGPSTEAFF. The CDR3 region has the DNA TGTGCTAGTAGACTCGGGGGTCCAAGTACTGAAGCTTTCTTT.

This sequence joins TRBV10-3 and TRBJ1-2; 10 bases line up with TRBD1. Trimming took 0 bases from V and 4 from J; bases not matched to a gene: 2. CDR1 ENHRY and CDR2 SYGVKD come from the germline V gene. The length of the CDR3 is 15 residues. As DNA, the CDR3 is TGTGCCATCAGTGAGTCAGGGACAGGGGCCTATGGCTACACCTTC. Protein sequence: CAISESGTGAYGYTF.

The V call is TRBV6-1, the J call TRBJ2-7, with TRBD1 as a possible D gene (6 bases). Germline CDR1 reads MNHNS; CDR2 reads SASEGT. The V gene lost 7 bases and the J gene lost 3 bases, with 16 bases spanning the gap. This CDR3 has 14 residues. The CDR3 is CASMNSKGVYEQYF. DNA of the CDR3: TGTGCCAGCATGAACTCAAAGGGGGTCTACGAGCAGTACTTC.

Turning to this clone: Different DNA sequences within this sample yield the same CDR3. The gene calls are TRBV5-4 and TRBJ2-7, with 8 positions matching TRBD1. This CDR3 has 14 amino acids. CDR1 SGHNT and CDR2 YYREEE come from the germline V gene (reference sequence). V lost 4 bases to trimming and J lost 0 bases; unmatched junction nucleotides: 3. The CDR3 DNA reads as TGTGCCAGCAGCCCGGACAGGGTCTCCTACGAGCAGTACTTC. This codes for CASSPDRVSYEQYF.

The rearrangement joins TRBV6-1 to TRBJ1-5; 8 nucleotides align to TRBD1. V shed 4 bases, J shed 1 base, and the junction held 9 bases outside the gene matches. CDR3 size: 17 residues. Germline-derived CDR1 and CDR2 are MNHNS and SASEGT. In nucleotides, the CDR3 is TGTGCCAGCAGTGCGTCAGGGGGCCGGTGGAGCAATCAGCCCCAGCATTTT. It is translated as CASSASGGRWSNQPQHF.

CDR3 in DNA: TGTGCCAGCAGCGTAGCGTCCACGGGACAGAGAAATGAGCAGTTCTTC. It codes for CASSVASTGQRNEQFF. The rearrangement links TRBV9 to TRBJ2-1; TRBD1 matches 7 bases. The CDR3 sequence is 16 residues long. The germline gives CDR1 SGDLS, CDR2 YYNGEE. V shed 0 bases, J shed 7 bases, and the junction held 10 bases outside the gene matches. Full variable domain (remainder filled in from reference TRBV9 and TRBJ2-1): DSGVTQTPKHLITATGQRVTLRCSPRSGDLSVYWYQQSLDQGLQFLIQYYNGEERAKGNILERFSAQQFPDLHSELNLSSLELGDSALYFCASSVASTGQRNEQFFGPGTRLTVL.

J is TRBJ2-7 and V is TRBV11-2; a weak D match, TRBD2 (6 bases). V dropped 5 bases and J dropped 4 bases, with 9 bases sitting between them. This CDR3 is built from 12 residues. Germline V gene data show CDR1 as SGHAT and CDR2 as FQNNGV. For the CDR3, the DNA is TGTGCCAGCAGCAGTGGGGGGTACGAGCAGTACTTC. Amino acid sequence: CASSSGGYEQYF.

The rearrangement links TRBV15 to TRBJ2-3; 8 positions match TRBD2. From germline, CDR1 is LNHNV and CDR2 YYDKDF (reference sequence). Trimming took 0 bases from V and 5 from J; bases not matched to a gene: 7. The CDR3 is 16 amino acids. DNA of the CDR3: TGTGCCACCAGCAGAGATTCTGTACGGGGGGGAGATACGCAGTATTTT. Protein product: CATSRDSVRGGDTQYF. Complete variable domain (other parts from reference TRBV15 and TRBJ2-3): DAMVIQNPRYQVTQFGKPVTLSCSQTLNHNVMYWYQQKSSQAPKLLFHYYDKDFNNEADTPDNFQSRRPNTSFCFLDIRSPGLGDTAMYLCATSRDSVRGGDTQYFGPGTRLTVL.

This chain joins TRBV7-9 and TRBJ2-3, with TRBD2 identical over 8 bases. The CDR3 consists of 17 residues. Germline CDR1 and CDR2: SEHNR and FQNEAQ (reference sequence). The V gene end was trimmed by 5 bases and the J gene end by 3 bases; junction bases not matched to a gene: 13. The CDR3 DNA is TGTGCCAGCAGCCCCACCGAAGCAGTAGCGGGGACAGATACGCAGTATTTT. This codes for CASSPTEAVAGTDTQYF.

J is TRBJ1-4 and V is TRBV11-3; possibly TRBD1 for D (6 bases). CDR1 and CDR2 (germline): SGHNT, YENEEA. V was shortened by 3 bases and J by 7 bases, with 18 bases between the two germline ends. The CDR3 is 16 amino acids. The CDR3 loop is CASSFGGHGYREKLFF. Here the CDR3 DNA reads TGTGCCAGCAGCTTCGGGGGGCATGGGTATCGTGAAAAACTGTTTTTT.

The genes are TRBV5-8 and TRBJ2-5, with 14 nucleotides matching TRBD2. The length of the CDR3 is 17 residues. With V trimmed by 4 bases and J by 5 bases, 10 bases remained unmatched. In germline, CDR1 is SGHTS, CDR2 YDEGEE. CDR3 in DNA: TGTGCCAGCAGCCCGGGACTAGCGGGAGTAGCGTGGGAGACCCAGTACTTC. It codes for CASSPGLAGVAWETQYF.

This clone is medium-sized by share. The J gene is TRBJ2-7, the V gene TRBV7-9; the D gene is possibly TRBD1 (6 bases). Germline V gives CDR1 SEHNR, CDR2 FQNEAQ (reference sequence). The V end lost 4 bases, the J end lost 2 bases, and 15 bases lay between the germline ends. The CDR3 sequence is 15 residues long. The CDR3 protein is CASSSPDRKTYEQYF. The CDR3 nucleotides read TGTGCCAGCAGCTCACCAGACAGGAAAACCTACGAGCAGTACTTC.

The chain has TRBV28 and TRBJ2-6, with TRBD1 matching over 9 bases. CDR1 and CDR2 from the germline V gene are MDHEN and SYDVKM. J gave up 1 base and V 6 bases, and 10 bases lay outside the gene matches. The CDR3 is 18 amino acids. In DNA form, the CDR3 reads TGTGCCAGCAGCCGAGTCGGACAGGGGAGGTCTGGGGCCAACGTCCTGACTTTC. Translating gives CASSRVGQGRSGANVLTF.

The V call is TRBV2, the J call TRBJ2-3; D is perhaps TRBD2 (6 bases). Germline CDR1 SNHLY, CDR2 FYNNEI. Trimming pared 6 bases from V and 0 bases from J, leaving 13 bases between. The CDR3 loop spans 15 amino acids. The CDR3 bases are TGTGCCAGCAGGGGACTGATTACTAGCACAGATACGCAGTATTTT. Its protein product is CASRGLITSTDTQYF. Based on the CDR3 plus reference TRBV2 and TRBJ2-3, the full variable domain is EPEVTQTPSHQVTQMGQEVILRCVPISNHLYFYWYRQILGQKVEFLVSFYNNEISEKSEIFDDQFSVERPDGSNFTLKIRSTKLEDSAMYFCASRGLITSTDTQYFGPGTRLTVL.

The chain combines TRBV14 with TRBJ2-3; 10 nucleotides agree with TRBD2. V lost 4 bases and J lost 4; bases outside the gene matches: 5. The CDR3 length is 15 residues. Germline V lookup: CDR1 SGHDN, CDR2 FVKESK. CDR3 nucleotide sequence: TGTGCCAGCAGCCGCTCTAGCGGGGGCGCAGATACGCAGTATTTT. Its protein is CASSRSSGGADTQYF.

The V gene is TRBV7-2, the J gene TRBJ1-1; 10 nucleotides align to TRBD1. CDR1 is SGHTA, CDR2 FQGNSA, per germline. This CDR3 spans 18 amino acids. V shed 1 base and J 0 bases; nucleotides not matched to a gene: 8. CDR3 amino acids: CASSLVMTGGRMNTEAFF. The CDR3 region has the DNA TGTGCCAGCAGCTTAGTAATGACAGGGGGCCGAATGAACACTGAAGCTTTCTTT.